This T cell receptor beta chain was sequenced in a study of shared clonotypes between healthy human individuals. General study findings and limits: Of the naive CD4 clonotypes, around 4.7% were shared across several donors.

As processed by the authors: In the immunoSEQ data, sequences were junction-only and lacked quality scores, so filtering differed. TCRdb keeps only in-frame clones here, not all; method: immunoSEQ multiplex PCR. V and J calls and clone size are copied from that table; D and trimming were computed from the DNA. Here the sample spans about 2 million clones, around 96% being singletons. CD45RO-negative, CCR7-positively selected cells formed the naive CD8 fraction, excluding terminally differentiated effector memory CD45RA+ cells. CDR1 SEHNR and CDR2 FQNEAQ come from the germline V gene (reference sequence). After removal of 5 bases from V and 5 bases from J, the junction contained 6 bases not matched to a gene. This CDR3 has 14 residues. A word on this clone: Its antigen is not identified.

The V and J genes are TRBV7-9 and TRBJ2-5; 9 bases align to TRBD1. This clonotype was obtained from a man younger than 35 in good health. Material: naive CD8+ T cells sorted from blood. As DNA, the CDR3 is TGTGCCAGCAGCCTTGGACAGGGGCTTGAGACCCAGTACTTC. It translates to CASSLGQGLETQYF. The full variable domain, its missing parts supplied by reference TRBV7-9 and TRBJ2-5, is DTGVSQNPRHKITKRGQNVTFRCDPISEHNRLYWYRQTLGQGPEFLTYFQNEAQLEKSRLLSDRFSAERPKGSFSTLEIQRTEQGDSAMYLCASSLGQGLETQYFGPGTRLLVL.